The T cell receptor (beta chain) described here comes from a study of spatial heterogeneity in lung cancer. Study observations and caveats: Ubiquitous expanded tumor TCRs were seen in blood more at resection than at follow-up.

The time point: sample taken at primary tumor resection. Whole RNA, which was extracted from tumor, nontumor lung tissue or frozen PBMC, was sequenced without any cell sorting. Note on this clonotype: Antigen unknown.

TCRdb re-called the 5' RACE reads through MiXCR, storing one row per CDR3 protein. Of some 100,000 distinct CDR3 sequences listed, over 9.5% are singletons. The receptor was isolated from a male donor with early-stage non-small cell lung cancer. Sequenced material: PBMCs, taken at surgery.

DNA of the CDR3: TGTGCCAGCAGCGAGGGGACTAGCGTGTACCAAGAGACCCAGTACTTC. This gives the protein CASSEGTSVYQETQYF. The chain recombines TRBV9 with TRBJ2-5; 10 nucleotides match TRBD2. The CDR3 consists of 16 residues. V gave up 3 bases and J gave up 0 bases; unmatched junction bases: 5. CDR1 is SGDLS, CDR2 YYNGEE, per germline.